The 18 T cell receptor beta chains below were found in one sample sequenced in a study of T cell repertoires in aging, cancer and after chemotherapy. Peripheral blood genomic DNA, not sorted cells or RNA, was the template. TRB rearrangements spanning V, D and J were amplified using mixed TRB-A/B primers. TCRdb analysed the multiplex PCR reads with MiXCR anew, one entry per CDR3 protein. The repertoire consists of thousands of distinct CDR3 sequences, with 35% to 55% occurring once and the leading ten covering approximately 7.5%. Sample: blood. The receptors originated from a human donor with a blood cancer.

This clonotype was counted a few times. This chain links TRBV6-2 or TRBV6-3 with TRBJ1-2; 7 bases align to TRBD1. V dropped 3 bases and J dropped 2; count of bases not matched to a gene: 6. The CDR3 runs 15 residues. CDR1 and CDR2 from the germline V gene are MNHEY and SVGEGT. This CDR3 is CASSYATGRNYGYTF. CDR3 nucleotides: TGTGCCAGCAGTTATGCGACAGGGAGGAACTATGGCTACACCTTC.

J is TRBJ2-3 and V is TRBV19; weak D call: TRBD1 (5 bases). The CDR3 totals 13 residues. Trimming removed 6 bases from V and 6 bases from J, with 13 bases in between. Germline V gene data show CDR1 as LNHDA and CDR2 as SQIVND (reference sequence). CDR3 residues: CASRNRWHDTQYF. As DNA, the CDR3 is TGTGCCAGTAGGAACAGGTGGCATGATACGCAGTATTTT.

CDR3 amino acids: CASSLAQGTANEKLFF. CDR3 coding DNA: TGCGCCAGCAGCTTGGCCCAGGGTACGGCTAATGAAAAACTGTTTTTT. This chain links TRBV5-1 with TRBJ1-4; D is perhaps TRBD1 (5 bases). The CDR3 runs to 16 residues. Trimming pared 0 bases from V and 3 bases from J, leaving 12 bases between. Looked up from germline, CDR1 is SGHRS and CDR2 is YFSETQ.

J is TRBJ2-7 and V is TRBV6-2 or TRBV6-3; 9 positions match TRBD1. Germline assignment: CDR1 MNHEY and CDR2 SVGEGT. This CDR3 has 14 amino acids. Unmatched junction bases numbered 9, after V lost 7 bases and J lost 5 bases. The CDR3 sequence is CASTYVGTGNEQYF. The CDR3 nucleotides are TGTGCCAGCACCTACGTAGGGACAGGGAACGAGCAGTACTTC.

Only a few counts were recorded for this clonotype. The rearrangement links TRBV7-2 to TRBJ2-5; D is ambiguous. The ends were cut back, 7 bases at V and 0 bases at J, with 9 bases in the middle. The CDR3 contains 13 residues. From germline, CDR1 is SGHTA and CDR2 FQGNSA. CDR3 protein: CASTLGYQETQYF. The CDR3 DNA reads TGTGCCAGCACCTTGGGCTACCAAGAGACCCAGTACTTC.

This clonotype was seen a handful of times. Here the CDR3 reads CASRSGSGPYEQYF. The CDR3 DNA reads TGTGCCAGTAGGTCAGGGTCCGGTCCCTACGAGCAGTACTTC. This rearrangement joins TRBV19 to TRBJ2-7; a possible D gene is TRBD1 (5 bases). CDR3 size: 14 residues. Looked up from germline, CDR1 is LNHDA and CDR2 is SQIVND (reference sequence). V gave up 6 bases and J gave up 2 bases, with 14 bases separating them.

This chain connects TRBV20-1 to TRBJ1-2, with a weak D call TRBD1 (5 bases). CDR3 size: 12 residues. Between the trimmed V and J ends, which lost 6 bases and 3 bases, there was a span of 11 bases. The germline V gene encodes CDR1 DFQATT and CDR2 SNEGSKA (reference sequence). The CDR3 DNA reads TGCAGTGCGCCCCAGGGAGACTATGGCTACACCTTC. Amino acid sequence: CSAPQGDYGYTF.

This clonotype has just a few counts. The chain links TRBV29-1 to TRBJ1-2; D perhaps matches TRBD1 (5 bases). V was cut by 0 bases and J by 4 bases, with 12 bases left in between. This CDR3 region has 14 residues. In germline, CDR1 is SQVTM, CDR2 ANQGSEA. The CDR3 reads CSVEDRQGPYGYTF. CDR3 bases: TGCAGCGTTGAAGATCGGCAGGGCCCCTATGGCTACACCTTC.

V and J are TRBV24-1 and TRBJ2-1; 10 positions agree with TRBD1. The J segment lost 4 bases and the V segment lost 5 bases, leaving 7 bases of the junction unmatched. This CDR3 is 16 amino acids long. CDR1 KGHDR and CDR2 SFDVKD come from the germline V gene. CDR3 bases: TGTGCCACCAGTGGCGGGACAGGGGCAGGGTACAATGAGCAGTTCTTC. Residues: CATSGGTGAGYNEQFF.

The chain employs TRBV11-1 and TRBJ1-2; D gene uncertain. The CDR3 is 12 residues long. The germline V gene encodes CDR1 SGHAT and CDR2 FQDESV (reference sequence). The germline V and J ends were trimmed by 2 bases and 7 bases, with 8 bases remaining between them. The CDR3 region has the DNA TGTGCCAGCAGCTTACGAGTCAGTGGCTACACCTTC. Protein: CASSLRVSGYTF.

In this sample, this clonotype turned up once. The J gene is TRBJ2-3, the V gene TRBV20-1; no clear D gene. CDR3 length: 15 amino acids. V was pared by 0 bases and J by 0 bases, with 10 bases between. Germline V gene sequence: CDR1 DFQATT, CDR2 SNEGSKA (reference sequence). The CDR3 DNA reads TGCAGTGCTAGAGATGTAAAGGCGAGCACAGATACGCAGTATTTT. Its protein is CSARDVKASTDTQYF.

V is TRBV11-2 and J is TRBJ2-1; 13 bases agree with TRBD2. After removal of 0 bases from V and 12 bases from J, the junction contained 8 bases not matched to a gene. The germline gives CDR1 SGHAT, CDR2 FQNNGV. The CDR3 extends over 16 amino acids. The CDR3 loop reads CASSLDMTSGRQTQFF. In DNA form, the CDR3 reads TGTGCCAGCAGCTTAGATATGACTAGCGGGAGGCAGACGCAGTTCTTC.

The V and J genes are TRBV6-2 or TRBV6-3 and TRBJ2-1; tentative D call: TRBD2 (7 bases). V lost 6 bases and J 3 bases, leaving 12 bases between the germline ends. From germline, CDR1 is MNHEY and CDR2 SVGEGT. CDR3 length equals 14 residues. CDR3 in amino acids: CASSSGGRYNEQFF. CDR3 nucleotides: TGTGCCAGCAGCTCCGGGGGGCGCTACAATGAGCAGTTCTTC.

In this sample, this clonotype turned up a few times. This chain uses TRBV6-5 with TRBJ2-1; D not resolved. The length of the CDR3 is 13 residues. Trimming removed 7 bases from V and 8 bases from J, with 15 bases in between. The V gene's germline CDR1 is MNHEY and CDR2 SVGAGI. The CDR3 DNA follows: TGTGCCAGCACGGGCCCCATGTCCGATGAGCAGTTCTTC. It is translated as CASTGPMSDEQFF.

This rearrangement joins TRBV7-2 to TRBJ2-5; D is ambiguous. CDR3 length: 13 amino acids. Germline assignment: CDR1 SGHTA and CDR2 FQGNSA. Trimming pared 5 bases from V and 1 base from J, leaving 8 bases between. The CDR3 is CASSLDIQETQYF. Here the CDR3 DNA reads TGTGCCAGCAGCCTAGACATCCAAGAGACCCAGTACTTC.

For the CDR3, the DNA is TGTGCCAGTGGGCCGGGTGGCGTCGAAAAACTGTTTTTT. It is translated as CASGPGGVEKLFF. The gene calls are TRBV19 and TRBJ1-4; D ambiguous. The germline gives CDR1 LNHDA, CDR2 SQIVND (reference sequence). The ends were cut back, 8 bases at V and 8 bases at J, with 15 bases in the middle. The CDR3 has 13 residues.

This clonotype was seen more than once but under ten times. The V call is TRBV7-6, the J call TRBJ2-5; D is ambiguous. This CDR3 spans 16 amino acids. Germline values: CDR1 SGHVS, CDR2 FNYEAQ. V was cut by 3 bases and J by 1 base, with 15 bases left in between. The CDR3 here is CASSFWSVRAQETQYF. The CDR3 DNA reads TGTGCCAGCAGCTTTTGGTCGGTCCGGGCCCAAGAGACCCAGTACTTC.

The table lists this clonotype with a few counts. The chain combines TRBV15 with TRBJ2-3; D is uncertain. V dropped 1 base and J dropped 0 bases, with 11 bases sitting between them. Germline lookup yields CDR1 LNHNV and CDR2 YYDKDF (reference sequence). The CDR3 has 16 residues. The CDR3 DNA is TGTGCCACCAGCAGAGTTTACAAGGCTAGCACAGATACGCAGTATTTT. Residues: CATSRVYKASTDTQYF.